The 3 T cell receptor beta chains presented below share a single source sample, sequenced in a study of blood T cell repertoires in COVID-19. Generated by immunoSEQ multiplex PCR, the TCRdb table keeps only in-frame clones and is missing some. Here the sample spans a few hundred thousand clones, roughly 89% being singletons. What was sequenced was peripheral blood. The receptors here all came from a man in his fifties with acute or convalescent COVID-19.

The chain recombines TRBV10-3 with TRBJ1-2; D not certain. Trimming took 3 bases from V and 1 from J, leaving 9 bases between them. The CDR3 has 14 amino acids. CDR1 is ENHRY, CDR2 SYGVKD, per germline. The CDR3 DNA reads as TGTGCCATCAGTGAACAACAGTATAACTATGGCTACACCTTC. It translates to CAISEQQYNYGYTF.

The chain joins TRBV6-5 to TRBJ1-2, with D tentatively TRBD1 (6 bases). The CDR3 contains 16 residues. Germline V gives CDR1 MNHEY, CDR2 SVGAGI. Between the trimmed V and J ends, which lost 3 bases and 0 bases, there was a span of 14 bases. The CDR3 loop reads CASSYGTLLANYGYTF. In DNA form, the CDR3 reads TGTGCCAGCAGTTATGGGACATTATTAGCTAACTATGGCTACACCTTC.

On this clone itself: Germline and junction disagree at one end, which may indicate a read error. This CDR3 is CASSPASAHYNEQFF. As DNA, the CDR3 is TGTGCTAGCAGCCCCGCTAGCGCCCACTACAATGAGCAGTTCTTC. The V call is TRBV7-7, the J call TRBJ2-1, with a possible D match to TRBD2 (6 bases). The CDR3 length is 15 residues. Germline CDR1 reads SSHAT; CDR2 reads FNYEAQ (reference sequence).